Shown below are 6 T cell receptor beta chains from a single sample sequenced in a study of blood T cell repertoires in COVID-19 (dated by TCRdb to the early 2020s). Library preparation was by the immunoSEQ multiplex PCR assay. The immuneACCESS repertoire file appears here via TCRdb, limited to in-frame rearrangements. These files lack a portion of the clones; in checked studies, under half of the deficit traces to unresolved V genes, and the cause of the others is not known. Counted in this sample were 320,000 or so clones; roughly 85% of them appeared once. 1.5% to 2% of the sample rests with the top ten. Material: PBMCs or T cells enriched from blood (not recorded which). These TCRs come from a woman in her twenties or thirties who had been exposed to COVID-19.

This chain joins TRBV28 and TRBJ1-5, with 9 bases identical to TRBD1. The length of the CDR3 is 16 residues. With 3 bases clipped from V and 7 bases from J, the junction kept 10 bases outside the gene matches. Germline CDR1 and CDR2: MDHEN and SYDVKM. The DNA of the CDR3 is TGTGCCAGCAGTTTGTCTCAGGACAGGGGTAGGCAGCCCCAGCATTTT. Translated, it gives CASSLSQDRGRQPQHF. Looking up the rest from reference TRBV28 and TRBJ1-5 gives the full variable domain: DVKVTQSSRYLVKRTGEKVFLECVQDMDHENMFWYRQDPGLGLRLIYFSYDVKMKEKGDIPEGYSVSREKKERFSLILESASTNQTSMYLCASSLSQDRGRQPQHFGDGTRLSIL.

The chain has TRBV10-1 and TRBJ2-7, with a tentative D call TRBD2 (6 bases). The length of the CDR3 is 16 residues. V shed 2 bases and J shed 2 bases, with 16 bases lying between them. The germline V gene encodes CDR1 WNHNN and CDR2 SYGVQD (reference sequence). CDR3 in amino acids: CASSEVRAGRAYEQYF. The CDR3 region has the DNA TGCGCCAGCAGTGAGGTCCGGGCGGGAAGAGCCTACGAGCAGTACTTC.

The genes are TRBV6-5 and TRBJ1-6, with D unresolved. CDR1 is MNHEY and CDR2 is SVGAGI in the germline V gene. V lost 0 bases and J lost 10, with 16 bases in between. This CDR3 has 16 residues. CDR3 bases: TGTGCCAGCAGTTACTCGAGGGTTAGGAGTTTGTCACCCCTCCACTTT. Its protein is CASSYSRVRSLSPLHF.

The gene calls are TRBV3-1 (or the pseudogene TRBV3-2) and TRBJ2-7; a weak D match, TRBD1 (5 bases). The CDR3 is made up of 14 amino acids. Trimming pared 4 bases from V and 4 bases from J, leaving 14 bases between. Germline-derived CDR1 and CDR2 are LGHDT and YNNKEL (reference sequence). CDR3 loop: CASSPLMGLYEQYF. The DNA of the CDR3 is TGTGCCAGCAGCCCATTGATGGGGCTGTACGAGCAGTACTTC.

This clone was counted only a few times. The V and J genes are TRBV28 and TRBJ1-3; 7 bases fit TRBD1. Germline CDR1 is MDHEN and CDR2 is SYDVKM. V gave up 3 bases and J gave up 2 bases; unmatched junction bases: 10. The CDR3 totals 17 residues. Here the CDR3 reads CASSFRQGPPAGNTIYF. The CDR3 coding sequence is TGTGCCAGCAGTTTCAGACAGGGCCCGCCAGCTGGAAACACCATATATTTT.

This rearrangement joins TRBV12-3 or TRBV12-4 to TRBJ1-2; tentative D call: TRBD1 (5 bases). Trimming cost V 5 bases and J 4 bases, with 11 bases left between them. The CDR3 extends over 13 amino acids. CDR3 coding DNA: TGTGCCAGCAGTCCCCACGGGGGCTATGGCTACACCTTC. Translated: CASSPHGGYGYTF.